These 13 T cell receptor beta chains were sequenced from one sample in a study of cytomegalovirus exposure and HLA in healthy donors. Both 60 Vbeta primers and 13 Jbeta primers went into the PCR. The data were produced by immunoSEQ multiplex PCR, yet TCRdb's version contains in-frame clones alone and is incomplete. The repertoire holds some 100,000 clones, 70% to 85% seen once, with roughly 4.5% in the top ten. Sample: PBMCs. Receptors originate from a man aged 50-59 years in good health and CMV-seropositive.

This clone was recorded a few times. The V gene is TRBV6-1, the J gene TRBJ2-1, with 8 bases matching TRBD1. Losses at the gene ends were 6 bases for V and 7 bases for J; bases not matched to a gene: 8. Germline values: CDR1 MNHNS, CDR2 SASEGT. The CDR3 covers 14 residues. The CDR3 coding sequence is TGTGCCAGCAGGCGACAGGGGTTAGGGAATGAGCAGTTCTTC. Protein: CASRRQGLGNEQFF.

The V and J genes are TRBV9 and TRBJ2-3; perhaps TRBD2 as D (6 bases). Trimming removed 4 bases from V and 0 bases from J, with 21 bases in between. CDR3 size: 18 residues. Germline V gene data show CDR1 as SGDLS and CDR2 as YYNGEE. The CDR3 spells CASSSHFGGGASTDTQYF. The CDR3 DNA follows: TGTGCCAGCAGCTCCCACTTCGGTGGAGGGGCTAGCACAGATACGCAGTATTTT.

The rearrangement links TRBV5-4 to TRBJ2-4; TRBD2 is a possible D gene (5 bases). V lost 3 bases and J lost 4, with 11 bases in between. CDR1 and CDR2 from the germline V gene are SGHNT and YYREEE (reference sequence). This CDR3 has 14 residues. CDR3 protein: CASSSVGRKNIQYF. CDR3 coding DNA: TGTGCCAGCAGCTCAGTAGGGAGAAAAAACATTCAGTACTTC.

In this sample, this clone turned up a few times. The V and J genes are TRBV5-1 and TRBJ1-4; perhaps TRBD1 as D (6 bases). Between the trimmed V and J ends, which lost 3 bases and 5 bases, there was a span of 11 bases. This CDR3 comprises 14 residues. CDR1 and CDR2 (germline): SGHRS, YFSETQ. The chain's CDR3 is CASSSGQINEKLFF. CDR3 sequence (DNA): TGCGCCAGCAGCTCTGGACAGATCAATGAAAAACTGTTTTTT.

The chain joins TRBV6-1 to TRBJ2-7, with a weak D call TRBD1 (6 bases). Germline assignment: CDR1 MNHNS and CDR2 SASEGT. The CDR3 spans 15 residues. V lost 8 bases, J lost 2 bases, and 19 bases lay in between. The CDR3 region is CASRRWTEPPYEQYF. CDR3 sequence (DNA): TGTGCCAGCCGCCGATGGACAGAACCTCCCTACGAGCAGTACTTC.

The V call is TRBV27, the J call TRBJ1-1; the D gene is possibly TRBD1 (6 bases). Germline loops: CDR1 MNHEY, CDR2 SMNVEV (reference sequence). Trimming shortened V by 3 bases and J by 4 bases, and 15 bases separated the two germline ends. This CDR3 spans 15 amino acids. Here the CDR3 DNA reads TGTGCCAGCAGTTTGACGAAAGGGGGGGGCACTGAAGCTTTCTTT. Translation gives CASSLTKGGGTEAFF.

This clone was seen more than once but under ten times. The chain links TRBV6-5 to TRBJ1-2, with 9 bases aligning to TRBD1. V was clipped by 4 bases and J by 7 bases; unmatched bases: 10. Germline loops: CDR1 MNHEY, CDR2 SVGAGI. The CDR3 has 15 amino acids. CDR3 sequence (DNA): TGTGCCAGCAGTTCCACCCTACAGGGGGCCTTTGGCTACACCTTC. Translated: CASSSTLQGAFGYTF.

The chain recombines TRBV4-3 with TRBJ2-3; 7 bases map to TRBD2. Per germline, CDR1 LGHNA and CDR2 YSLEER. The V and J ends lost 6 bases and 1 base, in that order; junction bases with no gene match: 7. The CDR3 consists of 15 residues. The CDR3 region is CASREERDRTDTQYF. For the CDR3, the DNA is TGCGCCAGCAGGGAGGAGCGGGACCGCACAGATACGCAGTATTTT.

This clone has a single count. This sample includes further DNA sequences coding for the same CDR3. The CDR3 region is CASRRAVRGKYNEQFF. The DNA for the CDR3 is TGTGCCAGCAGAAGGGCGGTGCGGGGAAAATACAATGAGCAGTTCTTC. This chain links TRBV5-6 with TRBJ2-1; possibly TRBD2 for D (6 bases). Per germline, CDR1 SGHDT and CDR2 YYEEEE. V dropped 5 bases and J dropped 4 bases, with 19 bases sitting between them. The CDR3 is 16 residues long.

The chain employs TRBV6-5 and TRBJ2-5, with D uncertain. The better agreement between TRBJ2-7 and the DNA end casts doubt on the J call. The CDR3 loop spans 13 amino acids. Germline V CDR1 and CDR2: MNHEY, SVGAGI. The CDR3 loop is CASQASSTYEQYF. Here the CDR3 DNA reads TGTGCCAGCCAGGCCAGCTCGACCTACGAGCAGTACTTC.

The V gene is TRBV6-4, the J gene TRBJ2-1; TRBD2 matches 8 bases. V shed 5 bases, J shed 9 bases, and the junction held 9 bases outside the gene matches. The germline CDR1 and CDR2 sequences are MRHNA and SNTAGT. CDR3 length: 14 amino acids. The CDR3 spells CASSLSGTRGEQFF. The CDR3 DNA sequence: TGTGCCAGCAGTCTTAGCGGGACACGGGGTGAGCAGTTCTTC.

The rearrangement joins TRBV6-6 to TRBJ1-2; D gene uncertain. The CDR3 consists of 14 residues. The V end lost 6 bases, the J end lost 3 bases, and 14 bases lay between the germline ends. Germline values: CDR1 MNHNY, CDR2 SVGAGI (reference sequence). The CDR3 sequence: CASSSSAGYYGYTF. The CDR3 nucleotides read TGTGCCAGCAGCTCCTCGGCAGGTTACTATGGCTACACCTTC.

This clone was seen a few times. The rearrangement uses TRBV12-5 and TRBJ2-2; D gene ambiguous. The germline V gene has CDR1 LGHNT and CDR2 FRNRAP. The CDR3 contains 14 residues. Trimming pared 6 bases from V and 2 bases from J, leaving 10 bases between. This chain's CDR3 is CASGVGSNTGELFF. CDR3 nucleotide sequence: TGTGCTAGTGGGGTCGGGTCCAACACCGGGGAGCTGTTTTTT.